This entry describes one T cell receptor (beta chain). Its antigen is still unknown. These data come from a study of cytomegalovirus exposure and HLA in healthy donors. Germline V lookup: CDR1 ENHRY, CDR2 SYGVKD. The CDR3 has 15 amino acids. With 1 base removed from V and 4 bases from J, the gap between germline ends came to 13 bases. Findings of the study overall: Across donors, most TCRs were seen rarely, yet some public ones were widespread. Through in vitro validation, a few CMV-associated chains were shown to be specific for CMV antigens. HLA alleles were associated with 15,000 to 20,000 TCR beta sequences in a later analysis at 0.05 false discovery rate.

Primers for the PCR totalled 60 Vbeta and 13 Jbeta. Generated by immunoSEQ multiplex PCR, the TCRdb table keeps only in-frame clones and is missing some. This sample has around 100,000 clones; about four fifths occur once, and the top ten carry more than 4.5%. This clonotype was sampled from a man in his forties in good health and CMV-seropositive. The rearrangement uses TRBV10-3 and TRBJ1-1; D might be TRBD1 (5 bases). The sequenced sample consisted of PBMCs. CDR3 protein: CAISEWGGSTTEAFF. The CDR3 region has the DNA TGTGCCATCAGTGAGTGGGGGGGGTCCACCACTGAAGCTTTCTTT.